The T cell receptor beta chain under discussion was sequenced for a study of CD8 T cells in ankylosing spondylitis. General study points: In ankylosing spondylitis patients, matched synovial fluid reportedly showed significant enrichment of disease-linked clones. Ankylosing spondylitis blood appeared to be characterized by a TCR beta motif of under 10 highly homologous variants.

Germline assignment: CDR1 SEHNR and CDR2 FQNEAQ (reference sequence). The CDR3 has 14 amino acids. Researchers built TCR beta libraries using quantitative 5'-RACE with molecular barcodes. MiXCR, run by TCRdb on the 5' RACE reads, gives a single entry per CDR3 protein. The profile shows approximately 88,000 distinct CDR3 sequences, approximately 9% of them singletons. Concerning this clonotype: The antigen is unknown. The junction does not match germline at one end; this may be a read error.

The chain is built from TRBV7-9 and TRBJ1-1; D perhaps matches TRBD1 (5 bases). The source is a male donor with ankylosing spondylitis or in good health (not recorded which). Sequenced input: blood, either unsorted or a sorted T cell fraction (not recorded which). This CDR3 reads CVSSLGQGDAEAFF. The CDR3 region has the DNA TGTGTCAGCAGCTTAGGTCAGGGAGATGCTGAAGCTTTCTTT.